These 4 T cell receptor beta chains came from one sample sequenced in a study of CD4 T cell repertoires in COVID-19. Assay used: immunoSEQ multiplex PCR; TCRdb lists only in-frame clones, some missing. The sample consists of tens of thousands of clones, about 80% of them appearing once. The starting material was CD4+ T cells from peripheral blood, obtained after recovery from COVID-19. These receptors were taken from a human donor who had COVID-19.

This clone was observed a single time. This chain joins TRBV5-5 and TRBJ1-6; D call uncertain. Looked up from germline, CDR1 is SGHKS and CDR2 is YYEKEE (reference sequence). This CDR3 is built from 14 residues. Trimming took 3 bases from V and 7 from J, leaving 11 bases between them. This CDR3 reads CASSSGPENSPLHF. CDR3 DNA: TGTGCCAGCAGCTCGGGCCCAGAGAATTCACCCCTCCACTTT.

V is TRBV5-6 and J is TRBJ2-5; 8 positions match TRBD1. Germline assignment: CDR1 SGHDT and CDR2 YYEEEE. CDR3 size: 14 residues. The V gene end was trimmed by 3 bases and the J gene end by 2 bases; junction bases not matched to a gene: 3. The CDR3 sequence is CASSWTGPQETQYF. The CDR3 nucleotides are TGTGCCAGCAGCTGGACAGGGCCGCAAGAGACCCAGTACTTC. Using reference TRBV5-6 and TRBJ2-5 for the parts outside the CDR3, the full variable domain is DAGVTQSPTHLIKTRGQQVTLRCSPKSGHDTVSWYQQALGQGPQFIFQYYEEEERQRGNFPDRFSGHQFPNYSSELNVNALLLGDSALYLCASSWTGPQETQYFGPGTRLLVL.

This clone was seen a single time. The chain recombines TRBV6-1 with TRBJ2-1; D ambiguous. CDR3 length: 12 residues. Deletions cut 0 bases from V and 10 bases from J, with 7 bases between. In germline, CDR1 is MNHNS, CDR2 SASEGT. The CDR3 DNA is TGTGCCAGCAGTGAAGCGCCCCGGGAGCAGTTCTTC. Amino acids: CASSEAPREQFF.

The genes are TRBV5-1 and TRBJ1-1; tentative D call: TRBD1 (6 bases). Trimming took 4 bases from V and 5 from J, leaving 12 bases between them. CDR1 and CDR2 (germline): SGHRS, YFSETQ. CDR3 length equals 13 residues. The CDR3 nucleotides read TGCGCCAGCAGCCTGGGCGGGACAACTGAAGCTTTCTTT. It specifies CASSLGGTTEAFF.